The rows below give T cell receptor beta chains drawn from one sample of a study of regulatory T cells in long-lasting Graves disease. TCRdb recomputed calls from the multiplex PCR reads with MiXCR, one row per CDR3 protein. The sample records approximately 360,000 distinct CDR3 sequences, 20% to 25% being singletons. This specimen was peripheral blood mononuclear cells (PBMCs), taken when the disease was refractory, from a patient treated with antithyroid drugs. Source of these receptors: a middle-aged woman with Graves disease. CDR3s include the opening cysteine and the closing phenylalanine or tryptophan.

v_call	j_call	cdr3_aa
TRBV6-1	TRBJ2-7	CASSGTTPYEQYF
TRBV19	TRBJ1-1	CASSISKGIPLSNTEAFF
TRBV20-1	TRBJ2-2	CSARGRLTNTGELFF
TRBV7-7	TRBJ2-2	CASTDSGTGELFF
TRBV25-1	TRBJ1-4	CASSGAGQPNEKLFF
TRBV30	TRBJ1-5	CAWSIQGGQPQHF
TRBV6-1	TRBJ2-5	CASSEGRRSEETQYF
TRBV20-1	TRBJ2-5	CSASSPSQETQYF
TRBV3-1	TRBJ1-1	CASSLTTLNTEAFF
TRBV10-3	TRBJ2-1	CAISDPDRPEQFF
TRBV24-1	TRBJ1-5	CATSEGPGPQHF
TRBV7-9	TRBJ2-2	CASSFRLGTALGELFF
TRBV6-5	TRBJ1-4	CASSYGAEQLFF
TRBV2	TRBJ1-5	CASSEPRQGARYQPQHF
TRBV28	TRBJ2-7	CASSKGDSYEQYF
TRBV7-9	TRBJ2-7	CASSLYGGSYYEQYF
TRBV28	TRBJ2-2	CASSSGQGATGELFF
TRBV7-8	TRBJ2-7	CASSPGRISSYEQYF
TRBV11-2	TRBJ2-5	CASSSIRGGWETQYF
TRBV7-9	TRBJ2-2	CASSLGGGTNTGELFF
TRBV28	TRBJ1-5	CASRDLGGSSNQPQHF
TRBV2	TRBJ2-2	CASRSGQANTGELFF
TRBV5-6	TRBJ2-5	CASSWSTSAQETQYF
TRBV5-1	TRBJ1-4	CASSPGTLNEKLFF
TRBV20-1	TRBJ2-7	CSARDTGTYEQYF
TRBV9	TRBJ2-2	CASSTGQGEVSTGELFF
TRBV28	TRBJ1-5	CASSPDRTGVKYSNQPQHF
TRBV5-1	TRBJ2-2	CASSLPSGGNTGELFF
TRBV7-8	TRBJ1-1	CASSGPPTGVAFF
TRBV27	TRBJ1-1	CASSFNPLGGTEAFF
TRBV5-1	TRBJ1-1	CASSADRGKTEAFF
TRBV11-2	TRBJ2-5	CASSLGQGGPKTQYF
TRBV10-3	TRBJ2-2	CAIRSPGRGELFF
TRBV12-3/TRBV12-4	TRBJ2-7	CASRSEGAAYEQYF
TRBV2	TRBJ2-2	CASSHFGLAGQTNTGELFF
TRBV15	TRBJ2-3	CATSRDRVRSSDTQYF